Shown below are 21 T cell receptor beta chains from a single sample sequenced in a study of response to subunit inactivated influenza vaccine. TCRdb re-called the RT-PCR reads through MiXCR, storing one row per CDR3 protein. Of under 750,000 distinct CDR3 sequences in the sample, about an eighth were seen once. The sample in question was PBMCs from blood, obtained on the day of vaccination. These receptors were obtained from a man between 45 and 60 years old who received an inactivated influenza vaccine.

This clonotype was seen more than once but under ten times. The chain combines TRBV5-5 with TRBJ2-2; a weak D match, TRBD2 (5 bases). The germline gives CDR1 SGHKS, CDR2 YYEKEE (reference sequence). V was trimmed by 4 bases and J by 6 bases, leaving 19 bases between them. CDR3 size: 16 residues. The CDR3 region is CASSPGLEGRSGELFF. The CDR3 nucleotides are TGTGCCAGCAGCCCCGGTCTCGAGGGAAGGTCCGGGGAGCTGTTTTTT. The full variable domain, completed using reference TRBV5-5 and TRBJ2-2, is DAGVTQSPTHLIKTRGQQVTLRCSPISGHKSVSWYQQVLGQGPQFIFQYYEKEERGRGNFPDRFSARQFPNYSSELNVNALLLGDSALYLCASSPGLEGRSGELFFGEGSRLTVL.

This chain links TRBV10-3 with TRBJ1-6; 11 nucleotides line up with TRBD1. V shed 4 bases, J shed 9 bases, and the junction held 2 bases outside the gene matches. CDR3 length: 14 residues. Germline CDR1 reads ENHRY; CDR2 reads SYGVKD. CDR3 in amino acids: CAISADRGLSPLHF. CDR3 nucleotides: TGTGCCATCAGTGCGGACAGGGGGCTTTCACCCCTCCACTTT.

The chain uses TRBV6-6 and TRBJ2-7; 14 nucleotides match TRBD2. Germline lookup yields CDR1 MNHNY and CDR2 SVGAGI (reference sequence). The CDR3 consists of 13 residues. The V segment lost 8 bases and the J segment 6 bases; nucleotides outside the gene matches: 3. CDR3 DNA sequence: TGTGCCAGCTGGACTAGCGGGAGGTCCGAGCAGTACTTC. Translation gives CASWTSGRSEQYF.

This chain uses TRBV6-2 or TRBV6-3 with TRBJ2-5; tentatively, D is TRBD2 (6 bases). The CDR3 has 14 amino acids. Germline V gives CDR1 MNHEY, CDR2 SVGEGT. V was pared by 0 bases and J by 4 bases, with 9 bases between. CDR3 in DNA: TGTGCCAGCAGTTACTCGTTGGGAGGAGAGACCCAGTACTTC. Protein product: CASSYSLGGETQYF.

The chain links TRBV24-1 to TRBJ1-6; D is uncertain. Germline V gives CDR1 KGHDR, CDR2 SFDVKD. The CDR3 loop spans 13 amino acids. V dropped 3 bases and J dropped 12 bases, with 11 bases sitting between them. In nucleotides, the CDR3 is TGTGCCACCAGTGATCCCTATGGCGGACCCCTCCACTTT. Protein: CATSDPYGGPLHF.

This clonotype came up a few times. The V and J genes are TRBV3-1 and TRBJ2-5, with TRBD1 matching over 10 bases. V gave up 3 bases and J gave up 0 bases; unmatched junction bases: 13. Germline V gives CDR1 LGHDT, CDR2 YNNKEL (reference sequence). The length of the CDR3 is 19 residues. The CDR3 loop is CASSHLRQGAGRYQETQYF. CDR3 in DNA: TGTGCCAGCAGCCACTTGAGACAGGGGGCGGGAAGGTACCAAGAGACCCAGTACTTC.

The chain combines TRBV2 with TRBJ2-7; 10 positions match TRBD2. The CDR3 has 15 amino acids. After removal of 1 base from V and 2 bases from J, the junction contained 2 bases not matched to a gene. CDR1 is SNHLY, CDR2 FYNNEI, per germline. The CDR3 nucleotides read TGTGCCAGCAGTGAAGGGACTAGCGGTACCTACGAGCAGTACTTC. Amino acids: CASSEGTSGTYEQYF.

This rearrangement joins TRBV12-3 or TRBV12-4 to TRBJ2-1; D is undetermined. This CDR3 region has 14 residues. With 7 bases removed from V and 3 bases from J, the gap between germline ends came to 13 bases. CDR3 nucleotides: TGTGCCAGCACCGCCACCTCGCACTACAATGAGCAGTTCTTC. This sequence encodes CASTATSHYNEQFF.

The rearrangement joins TRBV5-5 to TRBJ2-7; 7 nucleotides align to TRBD2. This CDR3 has 16 amino acids. CDR1 is SGHKS and CDR2 is YYEKEE in the germline V gene (reference sequence). The V and J ends lost 4 bases and 1 base, in that order; junction bases with no gene match: 11. The CDR3 region has the DNA TGTGCCAGCAGCACCGAGGCTAGCGGAATATCCTACGAGCAGTACTTC. Translating gives CASSTEASGISYEQYF.

This clonotype appeared a few times. This chain uses TRBV12-3 or TRBV12-4 with TRBJ2-2; TRBD1 matches 10 bases. Unmatched junction bases numbered 2, after V lost 3 bases and J lost 7 bases. The CDR3 length is 14 residues. The CDR3 sequence is CASSLTGGSGELFF. The CDR3 DNA reads as TGTGCCAGCAGTTTGACAGGGGGCAGCGGGGAGCTGTTTTTT.

This clonotype turned up a few times. The chain is built from TRBV28 and TRBJ1-1; perhaps TRBD1 as D (6 bases). The CDR3 sequence is 13 residues long. The germline V and J ends were trimmed by 7 bases and 5 bases, with 14 bases remaining between them. Germline-derived CDR1 and CDR2 are MDHEN and SYDVKM. The CDR3 loop is CASTGEVRTEAFF. Written as DNA, the CDR3 is TGTGCCAGCACAGGGGAGGTCAGGACTGAAGCTTTCTTT.

As regards this clonotype: A single base separates this from a much larger clone, so it may be a read error. This chain links TRBV4-2 with TRBJ2-7; D remains unclear. V lost 1 base and J 2 bases, leaving 9 bases between the germline ends. The V gene's germline CDR1 is LGHNA and CDR2 YNFKEQ. CDR3 length: 14 amino acids. In DNA, the CDR3 is TGTGCCAGCAGCCAAGGAAAGGGAACCTACGAGCAGTACTTC. Translation: CASSQGKGTYEQYF.

J is TRBJ2-7 and V is TRBV4-3; D possibly corresponds to TRBD2 (5 bases). CDR1 and CDR2 (germline): LGHNA, YSLEER. Trimming pared 4 bases from V and 3 bases from J, leaving 13 bases between. The CDR3 contains 14 residues. The CDR3 sequence is CASSPRAEYYEQYF. The CDR3 DNA reads TGCGCCAGCAGCCCCAGAGCGGAGTACTACGAGCAGTACTTC.

This chain uses TRBV5-1 with TRBJ2-3; 9 bases fit TRBD2. Trimming cost V 0 bases and J 2 bases; bases outside gene matches: 4. Germline CDR1 is SGHRS and CDR2 is YFSETQ. This CDR3 is built from 16 residues. This chain's CDR3 is CASSLGLAETTDTQYF. The CDR3 bases are TGCGCCAGCAGCTTGGGACTAGCGGAGACCACAGATACGCAGTATTTT.

V and J are TRBV6-5 and TRBJ1-5; no definite D call. CDR1 is MNHEY, CDR2 SVGAGI, per germline. The CDR3 has 13 amino acids. V was trimmed by 0 bases and J by 2 bases, leaving 2 bases between them. Here the CDR3 DNA reads TGTGCCAGCAGTTACTCCCGCAATCAGCCCCAGCATTTT. This encodes CASSYSRNQPQHF.

This clonotype has more than one count but fewer than ten. CDR3 region: CASEGQSYSPLHF. For the CDR3, the DNA is TGTGCCAGCGAGGGACAGTCATATTCACCCCTCCACTTT. The chain uses TRBV6-2 or TRBV6-3 and TRBJ1-6; 7 bases are shared with TRBD1. Germline loops: CDR1 MNHEY, CDR2 SVGEGT. The CDR3 extends over 13 amino acids. V dropped 8 bases and J dropped 8; count of bases not matched to a gene: 6.

This clonotype was seen a few times. This rearrangement joins TRBV12-3 or TRBV12-4 to TRBJ2-7, with 8 bases that match TRBD1. Losses at the gene ends were 4 bases for V and 6 bases for J; bases not matched to a gene: 8. The CDR3 runs to 14 residues. CDR3: CASSYQGAVSEQYF. The CDR3, as DNA: TGTGCCAGCAGTTATCAGGGGGCAGTCTCCGAGCAGTACTTC.

The rearrangement joins TRBV7-3 to TRBJ2-2, with D possibly TRBD1 on 6 matching bases. CDR3 size: 15 residues. Germline values: CDR1 SGHTA, CDR2 FQGTGA. With 2 bases removed from V and 4 bases from J, the gap between germline ends came to 11 bases. The CDR3 region is CASSLSGDGTGELFF. The CDR3 region has the DNA TGTGCCAGCAGCTTATCAGGGGACGGCACCGGGGAGCTGTTTTTT.

V and J are TRBV4-3 and TRBJ2-5; 7 bases fit TRBD2. The CDR3 totals 16 residues. J lost 7 bases, V lost 0 bases, and 11 bases had no gene match. Per germline, CDR1 LGHNA and CDR2 YSLEER. CDR3: CASSQDSTGTIGTQYF. DNA of the CDR3: TGCGCCAGCAGCCAAGACTCCACCGGGACTATAGGGACCCAGTACTTC.

The chain couples TRBV7-9 to TRBJ2-5, with 7 nucleotides matching TRBD1. V was pared by 8 bases and J by 5 bases, with 5 bases of the junction left unmatched. The CDR3 totals 12 residues. Germline CDR1 and CDR2: SEHNR and FQNEAQ (reference sequence). This CDR3 reads CASGQDPETQYF. The CDR3 bases are TGTGCCAGCGGACAGGACCCCGAGACCCAGTACTTC.

The chain couples TRBV18 to TRBJ1-5; no definite D call. The CDR3 loop spans 14 amino acids. Germline CDR1 and CDR2: KGHSH and LQKENI. V was shortened by 4 bases and J by 0 bases, with 7 bases between the two germline ends. CDR3 sequence: CASSQIHSNQPQHF. DNA for the CDR3: TGTGCCAGCTCACAGATCCATAGCAATCAGCCCCAGCATTTT.